One sample yielded the 25 T cell receptor beta chains listed below, sequenced in a study of T cells in Graves' hyperthyroidism and ophthalmopathy. TCR beta CDR3 regions were amplified from RNA transcripts. The HTBI primer set was used in a first-round RT-PCR of the TCR CDR3. TCRdb fed the multiplex PCR reads into MiXCR, producing one record per CDR3 protein. The sample yields more than 95,000 distinct CDR3 sequences, over 45% seen once. The sequencing input was blood. The receptors stem from a man aged 40-55 years with Graves' hyperthyroidism.

This clonotype has at least ten counts. J is TRBJ1-5 and V is TRBV19; D remains unclear. There are 16 residues in the CDR3. From germline, CDR1 is LNHDA and CDR2 SQIVND (reference sequence). Trimming left V 5 bases short and J 1 base short, with 15 bases between. This CDR3 reads CASSSSGYTSNQPQHF. CDR3 nucleotides: TGTGCCAGTAGTTCCTCGGGGTATACGAGCAATCAGCCCCAGCATTTT. The whole variable domain, filled in from reference TRBV19 and TRBJ1-5, reads DGGITQSPKYLFRKEGQNVTLSCEQNLNHDAMYWYRQDPGQGLRLIYYSQIVNDFQKGDIAEGYSVSREKKESFPLTVTSAQKNPTAFYLCASSSSGYTSNQPQHFGDGTRLSIL.

This clonotype occurred many times. CDR3 sequence reads: CATSRGGTVANYGYTF. Here the CDR3 DNA reads TGTGCCACCAGCAGGGGTGGGACGGTAGCTAACTATGGCTACACCTTC. The chain is built from TRBV15 and TRBJ1-2, with a tentative D call TRBD1 (5 bases). Germline values: CDR1 LNHNV, CDR2 YYDKDF (reference sequence). Trimming removed 3 bases from V and 0 bases from J, with 14 bases in between. This CDR3 contains 16 residues.

This clonotype was found many times. The V gene is TRBV10-1, the J gene TRBJ2-1; 9 nucleotides match TRBD1. With 3 bases clipped from V and 5 bases from J, the junction kept 8 bases outside the gene matches. The CDR3 covers 16 residues. CDR1 WNHNN and CDR2 SYGVQD come from the germline V gene (reference sequence). CDR3 region: CASSDTTGTGNNEQFF. As DNA, the CDR3 is TGCGCCAGCAGTGACACGACCGGGACAGGGAACAATGAGCAGTTCTTC.

The chain couples TRBV18 to TRBJ2-1; 7 positions match TRBD1. Per germline, CDR1 KGHSH and CDR2 LQKENI. Trimming cost V 5 bases and J 7 bases; bases outside gene matches: 11. This CDR3 contains 15 residues. Here the CDR3 reads CASSFLEGAKNEQFF. CDR3 DNA sequence: TGTGCCAGCTCATTCCTCGAGGGGGCTAAAAATGAGCAGTTCTTC. The variable domain in full, completed from reference TRBV18 and TRBJ2-1, reads NAGVMQNPRHLVRRRGQEARLRCSPMKGHSHVYWYRQLPEEGLKFMVYLQKENIIDESGMPKERFSAEFPKEGPSILRIQQVVRGDSAAYFCASSFLEGAKNEQFFGPGTRLTVL.

The sample holds a few counts of this clonotype. The chain carries TRBV30 and TRBJ2-1; 7 positions match TRBD2. This CDR3 contains 13 residues. Per germline, CDR1 GTSNPN and CDR2 SVGIG (reference sequence). Trimming cost V 5 bases and J 7 bases; bases outside gene matches: 8. The CDR3 DNA reads as TGTGCCTGGCGTCTAGCGGCCAGGAATGAGCAGTTCTTC. It is translated as CAWRLAARNEQFF.

The gene calls are TRBV7-8 and TRBJ2-3; D is perhaps TRBD2 (6 bases). The ends were cut back, 6 bases at V and 4 bases at J, with 17 bases in the middle. Germline V gene data show CDR1 as SGHVS and CDR2 as FQNEAQ. CDR3 length: 15 residues. CDR3 residues: CASSSGTPPADTQYF. As DNA, the CDR3 is TGTGCCAGCAGTTCGGGGACTCCTCCCGCAGATACGCAGTATTTT.

This clonotype was counted at least ten times. The V and J genes are TRBV10-3 and TRBJ2-5, with TRBD2 matching 9 bases. V was clipped by 0 bases and J by 1 base; unmatched bases: 9. Germline V gene sequence: CDR1 ENHRY, CDR2 SYGVKD. The CDR3 totals 18 residues. CDR3 DNA: TGTGCCATCAGTGAGTCTCCAAGAAGCGGGAGGCTCCAAGAGACCCAGTACTTC. This sequence encodes CAISESPRSGRLQETQYF.

This clonotype occurred many times. V gene TRBV19 combines with J gene TRBJ1-2, with 7 bases aligning to TRBD1. The germline CDR1 and CDR2 sequences are LNHDA and SQIVND (reference sequence). V trimming: 5 bases; J trimming: 3 bases; junction bases outside the gene matches: 3. The CDR3 extends over 13 amino acids. The CDR3 region has the DNA TGTGCCAGTAGTGAGGACAGGTACTATGGCTACACCTTC. Translated: CASSEDRYYGYTF.

The CDR3 loop reads CASRTGWGRVTEAFF. The CDR3 nucleotides are TGTGCCAGCAGAACTGGGTGGGGGAGGGTCACTGAAGCTTTCTTT. The gene calls are TRBV27 and TRBJ1-1; D perhaps matches TRBD1 (5 bases). With 6 bases removed from V and 4 bases from J, the gap between germline ends came to 18 bases. From germline, CDR1 is MNHEY and CDR2 SMNVEV (reference sequence). This CDR3 comprises 15 residues.

This clonotype was detected many times. The chain joins TRBV7-6 to TRBJ2-5, with D maybe TRBD2 (5 bases). The CDR3 sequence is 14 residues long. The germline V gene encodes CDR1 SGHVS and CDR2 FNYEAQ. Trimming left V 1 base short and J 2 bases short, with 8 bases between. In DNA form, the CDR3 reads TGTGCCAGCAGCTTAGTAGCGATACAAGAGACCCAGTACTTC. Translating it yields CASSLVAIQETQYF.

This clonotype was seen ten or more times. CDR3 sequence reads: CASSPTPGGGNYGYTF. The DNA of the CDR3 is TGTGCCAGCAGCCCTACCCCGGGGGGAGGGAACTATGGCTACACCTTC. The rearrangement links TRBV7-2 to TRBJ1-2; possibly TRBD1 for D (5 bases). This CDR3 has 16 residues. Germline V lookup: CDR1 SGHTA, CDR2 FQGNSA. Between the trimmed V and J ends, which lost 5 bases and 2 bases, there was a span of 18 bases.

This clonotype was counted a few times. The chain employs TRBV7-6 and TRBJ2-7; 9 bases fit TRBD1. The CDR3 runs to 15 residues. V shed 8 bases, J shed 6 bases, and the junction held 14 bases outside the gene matches. Germline assignment: CDR1 SGHVS and CDR2 FNYEAQ. CDR3 protein: CASSPGQGRGREQYF. As DNA, the CDR3 is TGTGCCAGCTCACCGGGACAGGGAAGGGGCCGCGAGCAGTACTTC.

To note about this clonotype: The germline gene is not matched at one end of the junction; a read error may be the cause. The V and J genes are TRBV24-1 and TRBJ2-5, with D perhaps being TRBD1 or TRBD2 (5 bases each). This CDR3 is 15 amino acids long. Germline V gene data show CDR1 as KGHDR and CDR2 as SFDVKD. The CDR3, as DNA: TGTGCCACCAGTGATCTCGGGACGGATCAAGAGACCCAGCACTTC. As protein: CATSDLGTDQETQHF.

At least ten counts were recorded for this clonotype. V usage is TRBV19 and J usage is TRBJ1-5; D might be TRBD1 (5 bases). From germline, CDR1 is LNHDA and CDR2 SQIVND (reference sequence). Trimming pared 3 bases from V and 6 bases from J, leaving 12 bases between. The CDR3 consists of 14 residues. The CDR3 sequence is CASSMGGEGQPQHF. Here the CDR3 DNA reads TGTGCCAGTAGTATGGGGGGAGAAGGTCAGCCCCAGCATTTT.

This clonotype was seen at least ten times. This chain joins TRBV7-3 and TRBJ2-1, with 10 bases fitting TRBD2. V lost 1 base to trimming and J lost 4 bases; unmatched junction nucleotides: 7. Germline CDR1 SGHTA, CDR2 FQGTGA. The CDR3 has 17 amino acids. CDR3 amino acids: CASSLNPAGGRYNEQFF. DNA for the CDR3: TGTGCCAGCAGCTTAAATCCAGCGGGGGGGCGGTACAATGAGCAGTTCTTC.

The sample holds one count of this clonotype. This sequence joins TRBV24-1 and TRBJ1-6; D remains ambiguous. The germline V and J ends were trimmed by 2 bases and 10 bases, with 11 bases remaining between them. The V gene's germline CDR1 is KGHDR and CDR2 SFDVKD. CDR3 length: 14 residues. CDR3 in DNA: TGTGCCACCAGTGATTGGGGTAGCAGGTCACCCCTCCACTTT. This sequence encodes CATSDWGSRSPLHF.

This clonotype has at least ten counts. This chain joins TRBV29-1 and TRBJ2-3; 7 nucleotides line up with TRBD2. The germline V gene encodes CDR1 SQVTM and CDR2 ANQGSEA. V shed 7 bases, J shed 6 bases, and the junction held 16 bases outside the gene matches. This CDR3 has 15 amino acids. Written as DNA, the CDR3 is TGCAGCGCGTACGGGTCCAGCGGGGTGACGGATACGCAGTATTTT. This encodes CSAYGSSGVTDTQYF.

This chain links TRBV7-9 with TRBJ2-1; 8 nucleotides match TRBD2. The CDR3 consists of 16 residues. The V segment lost 4 bases and the J segment 15 bases; nucleotides outside the gene matches: 20. The germline V gene encodes CDR1 SEHNR and CDR2 FQNEAQ (reference sequence). The CDR3 DNA follows: TGTGCCAGCAGCTGCCCGTGGAGCGGGGGTGACACAAGGCGGTTCTTC. This sequence encodes CASSCPWSGGDTRRFF. Full variable domain (remainder filled in from reference TRBV7-9 and TRBJ2-1): DTGVSQNPRHKITKRGQNVTFRCDPISEHNRLYWYRQTLGQGPEFLTYFQNEAQLEKSRLLSDRFSAERPKGSFSTLEIQRTEQGDSAMYLCASSCPWSGGDTRRFFGPGTRLTVL.

This clonotype came up many times. CDR3 coding DNA: TGTGCCACCAGCACCTGGACAGGGGGTGCCTACGAGCAGTACTTC. It yields the protein CATSTWTGGAYEQYF. V usage is TRBV15 and J usage is TRBJ2-7; the match to TRBD1 covers 10 bases. CDR3 length: 15 amino acids. The germline V gene has CDR1 LNHNV and CDR2 YYDKDF (reference sequence). V trimming: 4 bases; J trimming: 2 bases; junction bases outside the gene matches: 5.

J is TRBJ1-2 and V is TRBV9, with D perhaps matching TRBD1 (5 bases). The CDR3 contains 16 residues. CDR1 SGDLS and CDR2 YYNGEE come from the germline V gene. The V gene lost 0 bases and the J gene lost 7 bases, with 19 bases spanning the gap. The CDR3 bases are TGTGCCAGCAGCGTAGGATTGCAGGGCAAAGGTCGTGGCTACACCTTC. Protein sequence: CASSVGLQGKGRGYTF.

The chain uses TRBV7-9 and TRBJ1-2; maybe TRBD1 (5 bases). This CDR3 has 13 amino acids. Trimming stripped 4 bases from V and 8 bases from J, with 14 bases between. Germline CDR1 SEHNR, CDR2 FQNEAQ (reference sequence). CDR3 residues: CASSWDGASGYTF. In DNA, the CDR3 is TGTGCCAGCAGCTGGGACGGAGCCAGCGGCTACACCTTC.

The chain combines TRBV2 with TRBJ2-3, with a tentative D call TRBD2 (6 bases). The CDR3 length is 14 residues. CDR1 is SNHLY and CDR2 is FYNNEI in the germline V gene. V was clipped by 2 bases and J by 4 bases, with 10 bases between them. The CDR3 sequence is CASSEQGGADTQYF. DNA for the CDR3: TGTGCCAGCAGTGAACAGGGCGGGGCAGATACGCAGTATTTT. The variable domain in full, with the rest retrieved from reference TRBV2 and TRBJ2-3, is EPEVTQTPSHQVTQMGQEVILRCVPISNHLYFYWYRQILGQKVEFLVSFYNNEISEKSEIFDDQFSVERPDGSNFTLKIRSTKLEDSAMYFCASSEQGGADTQYFGPGTRLTVL.

This clonotype was recorded many times. The chain uses TRBV19 and TRBJ2-1, with TRBD2 matching over 8 bases. Germline V gene sequence: CDR1 LNHDA, CDR2 SQIVND (reference sequence). The CDR3 has 17 amino acids. After removal of 2 bases from V and 5 bases from J, the junction contained 11 bases not matched to a gene. The CDR3 loop is CASSITSSGYIDNEQFF. The CDR3 bases are TGTGCCAGTAGTATAACGTCTAGCGGGTATATTGACAATGAGCAGTTCTTC.

This clonotype occurred many times. The V gene is TRBV7-6, the J gene TRBJ2-7, with no clear D. The CDR3 is 12 amino acids. CDR1 is SGHVS and CDR2 is FNYEAQ in the germline V gene. Trimming stripped 6 bases from V and 3 bases from J, with 9 bases between. The CDR3 sequence is CASSPDGYEQYF. In DNA form, the CDR3 reads TGTGCCAGCAGTCCTGACGGCTACGAGCAGTACTTC.

This sequence joins TRBV19 and TRBJ1-2, with a tentative D call TRBD1 (6 bases). This CDR3 has 14 residues. Germline loops: CDR1 LNHDA, CDR2 SQIVND (reference sequence). Trimming pared 1 base from V and 4 bases from J, leaving 10 bases between. CDR3 coding DNA: TGTGCCAGTAGTATAGGCAGGGGCGGCTATGGCTACACCTTC. Translation: CASSIGRGGYGYTF.